This is a list of T cell receptor beta chains from one sample in a study of cytomegalovirus exposure and HLA in healthy donors. Repertoires were generated with immunoSEQ multiplex PCR, while TCRdb's copy carries only in-frame clones and drops some. The profile shows approximately 110,000 clones, approximately 78% of them singletons. Sequencing input: PBMCs. All receptors come from a woman younger than 45 in good health and CMV-seronegative. Each CDR3 is given with its conserved first and last residue.

>TRBV6-5
CASSYRPSREGYTF
>TRBV16
CASSQFLDQPQHF
>TRBV11-3
CASSVATDTQYF
>TRBV14
CASSQSSGSGEQFF
>TRBV6-1
CASSEGQLNTEAFF
>TRBV6-1
CASSMDTATNEKLFF
>TRBV7-9
CPSSPAVWRQETQYF
>TRBV10-3
CASRAGNSPLHF
>TRBV27
CASSLWEGYEQYF
>TRBV21-1
CASSKSGGRDNEQFF
>TRBV9
CASSVDPGTTNTEAFF
>TRBV5-4
CASSLGNRAQETQYF
>TRBV2
CASRDRGNYEQYF
>TRBV27
CASSLGTGTSARREQYF
>TRBV11-2
CASSPGQGNEKLFF
>TRBV19
CASRNPGQSITGELFF
>TRBV2
CASNVLDTQYF
>TRBV19
CASSMEGPNEQFF
>TRBV7-2
CASSRNPITTGGVNEQFF
>TRBV7-8
CASSFGQGEVYEQYF
>TRBV6-5
CASSYSWLAGGNEQFF
>TRBV11-2
CASSAHGGDTQYF
>TRBV5-6
CASSFLSSGRTGELFF
>TRBV9
CASSVVSRFEAFF
>TRBV15
CATSAGTGDTNTEAFF